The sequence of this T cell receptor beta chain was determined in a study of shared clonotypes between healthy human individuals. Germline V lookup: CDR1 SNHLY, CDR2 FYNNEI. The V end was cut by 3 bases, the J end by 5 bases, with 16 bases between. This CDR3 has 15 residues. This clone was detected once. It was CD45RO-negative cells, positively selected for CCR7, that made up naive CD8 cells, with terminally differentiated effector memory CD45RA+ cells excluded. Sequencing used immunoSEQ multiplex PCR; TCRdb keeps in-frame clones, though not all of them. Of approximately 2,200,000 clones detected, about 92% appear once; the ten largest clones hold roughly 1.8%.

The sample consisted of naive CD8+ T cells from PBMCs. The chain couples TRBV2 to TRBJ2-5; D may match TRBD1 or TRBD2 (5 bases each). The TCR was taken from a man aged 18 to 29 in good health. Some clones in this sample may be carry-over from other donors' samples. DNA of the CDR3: TGTGCCAGCAGTGAGTCGGCCGGGGACGTCGAGACCCAGTACTTC. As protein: CASSESAGDVETQYF.